This entry lists 16 T cell receptor beta chains sequenced from one sample in a study of blood T cell repertoires in COVID-19. Sequenced by immunoSEQ multiplex PCR; TCRdb stores in-frame clones only, minus some. The repertoire consists of 90,000 to 150,000 clones, with just over 85% occurring once and the leading ten covering 0.7% to 0.9%. Input material: peripheral blood. The receptors were sampled from a woman aged 45-60 years with active or convalescent COVID-19.

J is TRBJ2-7 and V is TRBV7-2, with D possibly matching TRBD2 (6 bases). There are 13 residues in the CDR3. Trimming left V 4 bases short and J 2 bases short, with 9 bases between. CDR1 and CDR2 from the germline V gene are SGHTA and FQGNSA. The CDR3 DNA sequence: TGTGCCAGCAGCTCGCGGGGAACCTACGAGCAGTACTTC. Amino acids: CASSSRGTYEQYF.

This chain connects TRBV23-1 to TRBJ1-5; no definite D call. TRBV23-1 is designated an ORF whose function remains uncertain. Trimming left V 3 bases short and J 0 bases short, with 12 bases between. CDR3 length equals 16 residues. CDR3 residues: CASSHAHHLSNQPQHF. The CDR3 coding sequence is TGCGCCAGCAGTCACGCACACCATCTTAGCAATCAGCCCCAGCATTTT.

The rearrangement uses TRBV29-1 and TRBJ2-7, with D perhaps TRBD1 (6 bases). The CDR3 is 13 amino acids. V gave up 8 bases and J gave up 3 bases, with 17 bases separating them. The V gene's germline CDR1 is SQVTM and CDR2 ANQGSEA. CDR3 sequence reads: CSTYSGASYEQYF. DNA for the CDR3: TGCAGCACCTACTCAGGGGCGAGCTACGAGCAGTACTTC.

The rearrangement joins TRBV28 to TRBJ1-5; 8 nucleotides agree with TRBD1. J was trimmed by 2 bases and V by 5 bases; bases with no gene match: 5. The CDR3 contains 15 residues. CDR1 is MDHEN, CDR2 SYDVKM, per germline. The CDR3 bases are TGTGCCAGCAGTCCGGACAGGGATGGCAATCAGCCCCAGCATTTT. This encodes CASSPDRDGNQPQHF.

The chain carries TRBV10-3 and TRBJ1-3, with 9 bases identical to TRBD1. There are 15 residues in the CDR3. CDR1 is ENHRY and CDR2 is SYGVKD in the germline V gene. J gave up 0 bases and V 6 bases, and 3 bases lay outside the gene matches. This CDR3 is CAISRDRASGNTIYF. CDR3 nucleotide sequence: TGTGCCATCAGCAGGGACAGGGCCTCTGGAAACACCATATATTTT.

This clone has only one observation. The V and J genes are TRBV5-1 and TRBJ1-1; 7 positions match TRBD1. With 2 bases clipped from V and 3 bases from J, the junction kept 4 bases outside the gene matches. Germline lookup yields CDR1 SGHRS and CDR2 YFSETQ. The length of the CDR3 is 14 residues. This chain's CDR3 is CASSLDRADTEAFF. The CDR3 region has the DNA TGCGCCAGCAGCTTAGACAGGGCCGACACTGAAGCTTTCTTT.

About this clone: This sample also contains other DNA sequences that code for the same CDR3. This rearrangement joins TRBV4-3 to TRBJ2-1; 7 bases match TRBD1. J gave up 6 bases and V 4 bases, and 3 bases lay outside the gene matches. Germline values: CDR1 LGHNA, CDR2 YSLEER. The length of the CDR3 is 13 residues. DNA for the CDR3: TGCGCCAGCAGCCCGCGGACAGGCAATGAGCAGTTCTTC. This gives the protein CASSPRTGNEQFF.

The rearrangement links TRBV6-6 to TRBJ2-5, with D unclear. In germline, CDR1 is MNHNY, CDR2 SVGAGI (reference sequence). V lost 2 bases and J 1 base, leaving 8 bases between the germline ends. CDR3 length: 14 residues. The DNA of the CDR3 is TGTGCCAGCAGTTACGCACTCGGCCAAGAGACCCAGTACTTC. Protein product: CASSYALGQETQYF.

The V and J genes are TRBV2 and TRBJ2-3; 10 bases are shared with TRBD2. J gave up 1 base and V 4 bases, and 2 bases lay outside the gene matches. The CDR3 is made up of 15 amino acids. Germline V gene lookup returns CDR1 SNHLY and CDR2 FYNNEI. This CDR3 is CASSGTSGGTDTQYF. In DNA, the CDR3 is TGTGCCAGCAGTGGTACTAGCGGGGGCACAGATACGCAGTATTTT.

V usage is TRBV7-6 and J usage is TRBJ2-7, with D perhaps matching TRBD1 (7 bases). V lost 1 base and J lost 3, with 16 bases in between. Germline V gives CDR1 SGHVS, CDR2 FNYEAQ. The CDR3 totals 16 residues. This CDR3 reads CASSLGAGRGDYEQYF. CDR3 DNA: TGTGCCAGCAGCTTAGGAGCCGGCAGGGGGGACTACGAGCAGTACTTC.

The CDR3 is CASSSREGHEQYF. Here the CDR3 DNA reads TGTGCCAGCAGCTCCCGGGAGGGCCACGAGCAGTACTTC. The gene calls are TRBV3-1 (or the pseudogene TRBV3-2) and TRBJ2-7; 8 bases map to TRBD2. From germline, CDR1 is LGHDT and CDR2 YNNKEL (reference sequence). Trimming at V came to 5 bases and at J to 5 bases, leaving 5 bases not matched to a gene. The CDR3 sequence is 13 residues long.

This clone came up a few times. This chain uses TRBV27 with TRBJ1-4; D uncertain. The CDR3 runs 16 residues. Germline assignment: CDR1 MNHEY and CDR2 SMNVEV (reference sequence). Trimming pared 5 bases from V and 0 bases from J, leaving 13 bases between. In DNA form, the CDR3 reads TGTGCCAGCAGTCCCACTACGAGACCAACTAATGAAAAACTGTTTTTT. The encoded protein is CASSPTTRPTNEKLFF.

The chain uses TRBV6-5 and TRBJ1-5, with unresolved D. Looked up from germline, CDR1 is MNHEY and CDR2 is SVGAGI. The germline V and J ends were trimmed by 5 bases and 0 bases, with 11 bases remaining between them. This CDR3 spans 15 amino acids. CDR3 bases: TGTGCCAGCAGTCGAGAGGGATATAGCAATCAGCCCCAGCATTTT. The encoded protein is CASSREGYSNQPQHF.

CDR3 sequence reads: CADDAGANTGELFF. The CDR3 nucleotides read TGTGCCGATGATGCGGGAGCGAACACCGGGGAGCTGTTTTTT. The chain couples TRBV7-9 to TRBJ2-2, with 7 bases matching TRBD2. The CDR3 extends over 14 amino acids. Trimming at V came to 11 bases and at J to 0 bases, leaving 6 bases not matched to a gene. Germline V gives CDR1 SEHNR, CDR2 FQNEAQ (reference sequence).

V and J are TRBV4-3 and TRBJ1-2; D not resolved. The CDR3 loop spans 16 amino acids. Deletions cut 0 bases from V and 7 bases from J, with 18 bases between. The V gene's germline CDR1 is LGHNA and CDR2 YSLEER. The CDR3 nucleotides read TGCGCCAGCAGCCAAGATGTTTTGGGGAGTTGGAGTGGCTACACCTTC. It translates to CASSQDVLGSWSGYTF.

This clone was counted once. This sequence joins TRBV7-6 and TRBJ2-2; 8 bases agree with TRBD1. J gave up 1 base and V 5 bases, and 9 bases lay outside the gene matches. The CDR3 runs to 17 residues. In germline, CDR1 is SGHVS, CDR2 FNYEAQ. The CDR3 spells CASSTRTGIMNTGELFF. The CDR3 bases are TGTGCCAGCAGCACCCGGACAGGGATAATGAACACCGGGGAGCTGTTTTTT.